A selection of T cell receptor beta chains follows, all from one sample in a study of CD8+CD57+ T cells in acquired aplastic anemia. MiXCR, run by TCRdb on the reads, gives a single entry per CDR3 protein. Here the sample spans around 150,000 distinct CDR3 sequences, around 75% being singletons. What was sequenced was sorted CD4+, CD8+, or CD8+CD57+ T cells (not recorded which) from PBMCs. The receptors shown here come from a human donor with aplastic anemia. Each CDR3 is given with its conserved first and last residue. The D gene is left open where the match is weak. Clone size is shown for a subset of rows, as once, few, many or a class of expanded clone.

v_call: TRBV9; j_call: TRBJ1-6; d_call: NA; clone_size: once; cdr3_aa: CASSAGTVINSPLHF; cdr3_nt: TGTGCCAGCAGCGCCGGGACCGTTATTAATTCACCCCTCCACTTT
v_call: TRBV19; j_call: TRBJ1-2; d_call: NA; clone_size: NA; cdr3_aa: CASSILGTYGYTF; cdr3_nt: TGTGCCAGTAGCATTCTGGGAACCTATGGCTACACCTTC
v_call: TRBV20-1; j_call: TRBJ2-7; d_call: TRBD1; clone_size: NA; cdr3_aa: CSATDPLTGNEQYF; cdr3_nt: TGCAGTGCTACCGACCCCCTGACAGGGAACGAGCAGTACTTC
v_call: TRBV7-8; j_call: TRBJ1-1; d_call: NA; clone_size: NA; cdr3_aa: CASRGNTEAFF; cdr3_nt: TGTGCCAGCAGGGGGAACACTGAAGCTTTCTTT
v_call: TRBV3-1; j_call: TRBJ2-7; d_call: TRBD1; clone_size: NA; cdr3_aa: CASSQRQGGEQYF; cdr3_nt: TGTGCCAGCAGCCAAAGACAGGGGGGCGAGCAGTACTTC
v_call: TRBV29-1; j_call: TRBJ2-1; d_call: NA; clone_size: NA; cdr3_aa: CSVTGNEQFF; cdr3_nt: TGCAGCGTCACCGGTAATGAGCAGTTCTTT
v_call: TRBV14; j_call: TRBJ1-1; d_call: NA; clone_size: NA; cdr3_aa: CASSPKPGTPTEAFF; cdr3_nt: TGTGCCAGCAGCCCTAAGCCAGGGACACCCACTGAAGCTTTCTTT
v_call: TRBV24-1; j_call: TRBJ2-3; d_call: NA; clone_size: NA; cdr3_aa: CATSDPGRLGGTDTQYF; cdr3_nt: TGTGCCACCAGTGACCCCGGACGGCTAGGGGGCACAGATACGCAGTATTTT
v_call: TRBV24-1; j_call: TRBJ1-5; d_call: NA; clone_size: NA; cdr3_aa: CATSPPPRVSGNQPQHF; cdr3_nt: TGTGCCACCAGTCCCCCCCCCAGGGTTAGCGGCAATCAGCCCCAGCATTTT
v_call: TRBV10-3; j_call: TRBJ2-7; d_call: TRBD1; clone_size: NA; cdr3_aa: CAIGGTGVGEQYF; cdr3_nt: TGTGCCATCGGGGGAACAGGGGTCGGCGAGCAGTACTTC
v_call: TRBV12-3/TRBV12-4; j_call: TRBJ2-5; d_call: NA; clone_size: NA; cdr3_aa: CASSLGLELGETQYF; cdr3_nt: TGTGCCAGCAGTTTAGGTTTGGAACTTGGGGAGACCCAGTACTTC
v_call: TRBV7-9; j_call: TRBJ2-1; d_call: NA; clone_size: once; cdr3_aa: CASSLSAVYNEQFF; cdr3_nt: TGTGCCAGCAGCTTAAGTGCAGTTTACAATGAGCAGTTCTTC
v_call: TRBV7-2; j_call: TRBJ2-3; d_call: NA; clone_size: NA; cdr3_aa: CASSSTRGRGTQYF; cdr3_nt: TGTGCCAGCAGCTCGACTCGCGGGCGCGGTACGCAGTATTTT
v_call: TRBV20-1; j_call: TRBJ2-7; d_call: NA; clone_size: NA; cdr3_aa: CSAKSGTSYEQYF; cdr3_nt: TGCAGTGCTAAAAGCGGGACATCGTACGAGCAGTACTTC
v_call: TRBV2; j_call: TRBJ1-1; d_call: NA; clone_size: NA; cdr3_aa: CASSSNGGVISTEAFF; cdr3_nt: TGTGCCAGCAGCTCCAATGGTGGGGTAATAAGCACTGAAGCTTTCTTT
v_call: TRBV20-1; j_call: TRBJ2-7; d_call: TRBD1; clone_size: few; cdr3_aa: CSGEQGSEQYF; cdr3_nt: TGCAGTGGAGAACAGGGGAGCGAGCAGTACTTC
v_call: TRBV15; j_call: TRBJ2-5; d_call: NA; clone_size: NA; cdr3_aa: CATSDHTGRPQYF; cdr3_nt: TGTGCCACCAGTGATCACACAGGGCGGCCCCAGTACTTC
v_call: TRBV7-9; j_call: TRBJ1-3; d_call: NA; clone_size: NA; cdr3_aa: CATPRKMGNTIYF; cdr3_nt: TGTGCCACCCCGAGGAAGATGGGAAACACCATATATTTT
v_call: TRBV7-3; j_call: TRBJ2-1; d_call: NA; clone_size: NA; cdr3_aa: CASSPQPSYNEQFF; cdr3_nt: TGTGCCAGCAGCCCCCAACCCTCCTACAATGAGCAGTTCTTC
v_call: TRBV5-1; j_call: TRBJ2-1; d_call: TRBD2; clone_size: NA; cdr3_aa: CASSQDLPSGPNEQFF; cdr3_nt: TGCGCCAGCAGCCAAGATCTCCCTAGCGGGCCCAATGAGCAGTTCTTC
v_call: TRBV7-2; j_call: TRBJ1-1; d_call: NA; clone_size: NA; cdr3_aa: CASSLDRVTSTEAFF; cdr3_nt: TGTGCCAGCAGCTTAGACAGAGTCACGAGCACTGAAGCTTTCTTT
v_call: TRBV20-1; j_call: TRBJ1-2; d_call: TRBD1; clone_size: many; cdr3_aa: CSARDNPGQGNYGYTF; cdr3_nt: TGCAGTGCTAGAGATAATCCGGGACAGGGGAACTATGGCTACACCTTC
v_call: TRBV10-3; j_call: TRBJ2-7; d_call: TRBD1; clone_size: once; cdr3_aa: CAISGGTDPYEQYF; cdr3_nt: TGTGCCATCAGTGGTGGGACAGACCCCTACGAGCAGTACTTC
v_call: TRBV20-1; j_call: TRBJ1-2; d_call: NA; clone_size: NA; cdr3_aa: CTPGVGYGYTF; cdr3_nt: TGCACCCCCGGAGTCGGGTATGGCTACACCTTC
v_call: TRBV2; j_call: TRBJ1-2; d_call: TRBD1; clone_size: NA; cdr3_aa: CASSVDRGFFDGYTF; cdr3_nt: TGTGCCAGCAGTGTAGACAGGGGCTTTTTCGATGGCTACACCTTC
v_call: TRBV6-5; j_call: TRBJ2-3; d_call: NA; clone_size: NA; cdr3_aa: CASSYSTGASTDTQYF; cdr3_nt: TGTGCCAGCAGTTACTCGACAGGTGCTAGCACAGATACGCAGTATTTT
v_call: TRBV29-1; j_call: TRBJ1-5; d_call: TRBD1; clone_size: NA; cdr3_aa: CSVRDRVKYSNQPQHF; cdr3_nt: TGCAGCGTCCGGGACAGGGTCAAATATAGCAATCAGCCCCAGCATTTT
v_call: TRBV9; j_call: TRBJ2-5; d_call: NA; clone_size: NA; cdr3_aa: CASSVEDRGQETQYF; cdr3_nt: TGTGCCAGCAGCGTAGAGGATCGGGGGCAAGAGACCCAGTACTTC
v_call: TRBV25-1; j_call: TRBJ1-4; d_call: NA; clone_size: NA; cdr3_aa: CASSESGARNEKLFF; cdr3_nt: TGTGCCAGCAGTGAATCGGGGGCGCGTAATGAAAAACTGTTTTTT
v_call: TRBV12-3/TRBV12-4; j_call: TRBJ2-7; d_call: TRBD2; clone_size: once; cdr3_aa: CASSSPNRGRTYEQYF; cdr3_nt: TGTGCCAGCAGCTCCCCCAACCGCGGGAGGACCTACGAGCAGTACTTC
v_call: TRBV6-2/TRBV6-3; j_call: TRBJ2-1; d_call: TRBD1; clone_size: few; cdr3_aa: CASSSTGGSYNEQFF; cdr3_nt: TGTGCCAGCAGTTCCACAGGGGGCTCCTACAATGAGCAGTTCTTC
v_call: TRBV10-3; j_call: TRBJ1-5; d_call: NA; clone_size: NA; cdr3_aa: CAISESGRGNQPQHF; cdr3_nt: TGTGCCATCAGTGAGTCCGGCAGGGGCAATCAGCCCCAGCATTTT
v_call: TRBV7-9; j_call: TRBJ1-5; d_call: TRBD1; clone_size: NA; cdr3_aa: CASSWDRNQPQHF; cdr3_nt: TGTGCCAGCAGCTGGGACAGGAATCAGCCCCAGCATTTT
v_call: TRBV25-1; j_call: TRBJ1-1; d_call: NA; clone_size: NA; cdr3_aa: CASKGVTEAFF; cdr3_nt: TGTGCCAGCAAGGGGGTCACTGAAGCTTTCTTT
v_call: TRBV24-1; j_call: TRBJ2-7; d_call: NA; clone_size: NA; cdr3_aa: CATDPRDFSEYEQYF; cdr3_nt: TGTGCCACCGATCCCCGGGACTTTTCGGAATACGAGCAGTACTTC
v_call: TRBV10-3; j_call: TRBJ1-2; d_call: TRBD1; clone_size: NA; cdr3_aa: CAISGKGQEHYNYGYTF; cdr3_nt: TGTGCCATCAGTGGGAAGGGACAGGAGCATTATAACTATGGCTACACCTTC
v_call: TRBV20-1; j_call: TRBJ1-1; d_call: TRBD1; clone_size: NA; cdr3_aa: CSARLTGGTEAFF; cdr3_nt: TGCAGTGCTAGGTTGACAGGGGGGACTGAAGCTTTCTTT
v_call: TRBV20-1; j_call: TRBJ2-7; d_call: TRBD1; clone_size: NA; cdr3_aa: CSARDRDSLGYEQYF; cdr3_nt: TGCAGTGCTAGAGATCGGGACAGCTTAGGCTACGAGCAGTACTTC
v_call: TRBV29-1; j_call: TRBJ1-2; d_call: TRBD1; clone_size: few; cdr3_aa: CSVDPPGGNGYTF; cdr3_nt: TGCAGCGTTGATCCCCCAGGGGGAAATGGCTACACCTTC
v_call: TRBV5-6; j_call: TRBJ2-7; d_call: TRBD2; clone_size: NA; cdr3_aa: CASSPLTSGSVYEQYF; cdr3_nt: TGTGCCAGCAGCCCATTGACTAGCGGGAGTGTCTACGAGCAGTACTTC
v_call: TRBV24-1; j_call: TRBJ2-7; d_call: NA; clone_size: NA; cdr3_aa: CATSDGVPNYEQYF; cdr3_nt: TGTGCCACCAGTGACGGGGTCCCAAACTACGAGCAGTACTTC
v_call: TRBV5-4; j_call: TRBJ2-2; d_call: TRBD1; clone_size: once; cdr3_aa: CASSSKQGLTGELFF; cdr3_nt: TGTGCCAGCAGCAGTAAACAGGGGTTAACCGGGGAGCTGTTTTTT
v_call: TRBV20-1; j_call: TRBJ1-1; d_call: NA; clone_size: NA; cdr3_aa: CSVQPQGLGTEAFF; cdr3_nt: TGCAGTGTCCAACCTCAGGGGCTTGGCACTGAAGCTTTCTTT
v_call: TRBV15; j_call: TRBJ2-7; d_call: NA; clone_size: NA; cdr3_aa: CATSRVAGGFHEQYF; cdr3_nt: TGTGCCACCAGCAGAGTAGCAGGAGGGTTCCACGAGCAGTACTTC
v_call: TRBV6-6; j_call: TRBJ2-4; d_call: NA; clone_size: NA; cdr3_aa: CASSYSIGDSGENIQYF; cdr3_nt: TGTGCCAGCAGTTACTCGATCGGGGATAGCGGAGAAAACATTCAGTACTTC
v_call: TRBV29-1; j_call: TRBJ1-1; d_call: NA; clone_size: NA; cdr3_aa: CSVDGTQAFF; cdr3_nt: TGCAGCGTTGATGGGACACAAGCTTTCTTT
v_call: TRBV29-1; j_call: TRBJ2-7; d_call: NA; clone_size: few; cdr3_aa: CSVEDHREGRVYEQYF; cdr3_nt: TGCAGCGTTGAAGATCACCGTGAGGGCCGGGTCTACGAGCAGTACTTC
v_call: TRBV7-9; j_call: TRBJ2-7; d_call: NA; clone_size: few; cdr3_aa: CASSDTSSVSPYEQYF; cdr3_nt: TGTGCCAGCAGCGATACTTCTAGCGTAAGTCCCTACGAGCAGTACTTC
v_call: TRBV7-9; j_call: TRBJ2-7; d_call: NA; clone_size: NA; cdr3_aa: CASMGFNYEQYF; cdr3_nt: TGTGCCAGTATGGGGTTTAACTACGAGCAGTACTTC
v_call: TRBV24-1; j_call: TRBJ2-3; d_call: NA; clone_size: few; cdr3_aa: CATSGMRTASTDTQYF; cdr3_nt: TGTGCCACCAGTGGGATGAGGACTGCTAGCACAGATACGCAGTATTTT
v_call: TRBV5-1; j_call: TRBJ2-1; d_call: NA; clone_size: NA; cdr3_aa: CASSPAFGLEQFF; cdr3_nt: TGCGCCAGCAGCCCCGCTTTCGGGCTCGAGCAGTTCTTC
v_call: TRBV10-2; j_call: TRBJ1-4; d_call: TRBD1; clone_size: few; cdr3_aa: CASSGQGESEKLFF; cdr3_nt: TGCGCCAGCAGCGGACAGGGTGAGTCTGAAAAACTGTTTTTT
v_call: TRBV10-2; j_call: TRBJ2-7; d_call: NA; clone_size: NA; cdr3_aa: CASGRTHEQYF; cdr3_nt: TGCGCCAGCGGCAGGACCCACGAGCAGTACTTC
v_call: TRBV7-8; j_call: TRBJ2-2; d_call: TRBD2; clone_size: NA; cdr3_aa: CASSFKSSGGGLSPGELFF; cdr3_nt: TGTGCCAGCAGCTTTAAGTCTAGCGGGGGGGGATTATCACCCGGGGAGCTGTTTTTT
v_call: TRBV19; j_call: TRBJ1-1; d_call: NA; clone_size: NA; cdr3_aa: CASSIVPGTVNTEAFF; cdr3_nt: TGTGCCAGTAGTATAGTCCCCGGGACGGTGAACACTGAAGCTTTCTTT
v_call: TRBV12-3/TRBV12-4; j_call: TRBJ2-5; d_call: TRBD2; clone_size: once; cdr3_aa: CASSSSGKTQYF; cdr3_nt: TGTGCCAGCAGCTCCAGCGGGAAGACCCAGTACTTC
v_call: TRBV7-3; j_call: TRBJ1-3; d_call: NA; clone_size: NA; cdr3_aa: CASSLVQAGGGNTIYF; cdr3_nt: TGTGCCAGCAGCTTAGTCCAGGCCGGGGGCGGAAACACCATATATTTT
v_call: TRBV6-5; j_call: TRBJ1-3; d_call: NA; clone_size: NA; cdr3_aa: CASSYSELTGNTIYF; cdr3_nt: TGTGCCAGCAGTTACTCAGAGTTAACTGGAAACACCATATATTTT
v_call: TRBV7-2; j_call: TRBJ2-3; d_call: NA; clone_size: NA; cdr3_aa: CASSSLGGSDTQYF; cdr3_nt: TGTGCCAGCAGCTCTCTAGGAGGGTCAGATACGCAGTATTTT